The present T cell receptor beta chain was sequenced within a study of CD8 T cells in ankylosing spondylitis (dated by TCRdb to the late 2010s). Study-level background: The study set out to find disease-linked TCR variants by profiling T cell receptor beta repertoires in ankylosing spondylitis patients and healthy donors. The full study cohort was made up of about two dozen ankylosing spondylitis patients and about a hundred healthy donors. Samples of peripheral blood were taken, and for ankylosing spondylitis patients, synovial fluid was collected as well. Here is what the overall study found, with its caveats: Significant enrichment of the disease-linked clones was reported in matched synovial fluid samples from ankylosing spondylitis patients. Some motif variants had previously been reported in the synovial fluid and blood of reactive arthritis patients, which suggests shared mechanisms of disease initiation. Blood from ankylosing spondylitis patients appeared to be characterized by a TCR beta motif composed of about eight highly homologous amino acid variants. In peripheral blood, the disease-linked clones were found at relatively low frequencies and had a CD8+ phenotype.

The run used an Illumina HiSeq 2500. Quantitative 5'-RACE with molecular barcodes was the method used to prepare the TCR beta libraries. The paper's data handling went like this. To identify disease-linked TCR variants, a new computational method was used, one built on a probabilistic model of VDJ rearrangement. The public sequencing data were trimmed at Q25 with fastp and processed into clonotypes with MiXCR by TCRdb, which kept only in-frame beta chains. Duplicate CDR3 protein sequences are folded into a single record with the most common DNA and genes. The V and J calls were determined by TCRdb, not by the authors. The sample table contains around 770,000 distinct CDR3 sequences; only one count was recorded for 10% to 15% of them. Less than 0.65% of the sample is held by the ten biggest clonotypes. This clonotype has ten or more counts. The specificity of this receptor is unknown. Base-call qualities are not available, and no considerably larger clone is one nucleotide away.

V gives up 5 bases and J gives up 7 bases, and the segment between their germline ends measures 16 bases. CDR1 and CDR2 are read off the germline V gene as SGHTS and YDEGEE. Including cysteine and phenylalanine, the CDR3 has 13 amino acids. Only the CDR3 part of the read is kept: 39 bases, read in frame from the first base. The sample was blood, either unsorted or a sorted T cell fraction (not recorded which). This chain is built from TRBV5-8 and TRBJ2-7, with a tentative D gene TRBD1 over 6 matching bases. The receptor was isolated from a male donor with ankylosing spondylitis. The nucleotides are TGTGCCAGCAGATCCGACAGGAGCGGAGAGCAGTACTTC. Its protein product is CASRSDRSGEQYF.